What follows is one T cell receptor (beta chain) and its context. Its antigen is undetermined. Focal radiation was given together with CTLA-4 blockade (ipilimumab) to patients with chemo-refractory metastatic non-small-cell lung cancer. These data belong to a study of radiotherapy plus CTLA-4 blockade in lung cancer. Study-wide points: Blood saw expansion of tumor-derived TCR clones after radiotherapy plus ipilimumab. With interferon-beta, early dynamics of blood T cell clones were reported to best predict response.

Germline CDR1 LNHNV, CDR2 YYDKDF (reference sequence). V was shortened by 5 bases and J by 4 bases, with 20 bases between the two germline ends. There are 17 residues in the CDR3. TCRdb keeps only in-frame clones here, not all; method: immunoSEQ multiplex PCR. The table records about 59,000 clones, approximately 79% of them present only once. The sequence was obtained from a human donor with non-small cell lung cancer who had a complete response to radiotherapy plus ipilimumab. The chain links TRBV15 to TRBJ2-2, with D perhaps matching TRBD2 (7 bases). The sequencing used peripheral blood, collected from a patient treated with radiotherapy plus ipilimumab. CDR3 sequence reads: CATSRRRGAVGTGELFF. The CDR3 region has the DNA TGTGCCACCAGCCGCCGCCGGGGGGCGGTTGGCACCGGGGAGCTGTTTTTT.